This is a list of T cell receptor beta chains from one sample in a study of blood T cell repertoires in COVID-19. The table came from immunoSEQ multiplex PCR; TCRdb's copy has only in-frame clones and leaves some out. The sample carries about 28,000 clones, 81% recorded once. The sequenced material came from peripheral blood. The receptor source for this set is a woman in her fifties or sixties with acute or convalescent COVID-19. CDR3s include the opening cysteine and the closing phenylalanine or tryptophan.

CASSTNYGYTF	TRBJ1-2	TRBV6-5
CATSRVWSSRFGNEQYF	TRBJ2-7	TRBV15
CASTGQAAGEAFF	TRBJ1-1	TRBV10-2
CASSDFRQSNTGELFF	TRBJ2-2	TRBV10-1
CASSRDRGPQETQYF	TRBJ2-5	TRBV19
CASRNRGNTEAFF	TRBJ1-1	TRBV7-8
CASSRQGLGSSPLHF	TRBJ1-6	TRBV3-1/TRBV3-2
CASRSDRGQLSPQHF	TRBJ1-5	TRBV6-5
CSVKWGVVPNTGELFF	TRBJ2-2	TRBV29-1
CASSPQGRASGSYNEQFF	TRBJ2-1	TRBV7-9
CASNHPGGEQYF	TRBJ2-7	TRBV6-5
CSASQSGQPQHF	TRBJ1-5	TRBV29-1
CATSEGRDTQYF	TRBJ2-3	TRBV24-1
CASSPLDRPIYGYTF	TRBJ1-2	TRBV11-2
CASSEAGTGHSPLHF	TRBJ1-6	TRBV2
CASRYRSDSLRAETQYF	TRBJ2-5	TRBV28
CASRGQGISYEQYF	TRBJ2-7	TRBV2
CSVERWGANTGELFF	TRBJ2-2	TRBV29-1
CASSLTGLRVNSPLHF	TRBJ1-6	TRBV28
CASSRGASGGQIYEQYF	TRBJ2-7	TRBV9
CATSSGTGENEKLFF	TRBJ1-4	TRBV24-1
CASSQDRLAGLNSPLHF	TRBJ1-6	TRBV4-1
CASSRQGNTGELFF	TRBJ2-2	TRBV6-5
CASSLSRGFLYGYTF	TRBJ1-2	TRBV5-4
CASSSGTGNTQYF	TRBJ2-3	TRBV7-9
CASSQVYPSSHNEQFF	TRBJ2-1	TRBV3-1/TRBV3-2
CASSLEGPGYTEAFF	TRBJ1-1	TRBV5-1